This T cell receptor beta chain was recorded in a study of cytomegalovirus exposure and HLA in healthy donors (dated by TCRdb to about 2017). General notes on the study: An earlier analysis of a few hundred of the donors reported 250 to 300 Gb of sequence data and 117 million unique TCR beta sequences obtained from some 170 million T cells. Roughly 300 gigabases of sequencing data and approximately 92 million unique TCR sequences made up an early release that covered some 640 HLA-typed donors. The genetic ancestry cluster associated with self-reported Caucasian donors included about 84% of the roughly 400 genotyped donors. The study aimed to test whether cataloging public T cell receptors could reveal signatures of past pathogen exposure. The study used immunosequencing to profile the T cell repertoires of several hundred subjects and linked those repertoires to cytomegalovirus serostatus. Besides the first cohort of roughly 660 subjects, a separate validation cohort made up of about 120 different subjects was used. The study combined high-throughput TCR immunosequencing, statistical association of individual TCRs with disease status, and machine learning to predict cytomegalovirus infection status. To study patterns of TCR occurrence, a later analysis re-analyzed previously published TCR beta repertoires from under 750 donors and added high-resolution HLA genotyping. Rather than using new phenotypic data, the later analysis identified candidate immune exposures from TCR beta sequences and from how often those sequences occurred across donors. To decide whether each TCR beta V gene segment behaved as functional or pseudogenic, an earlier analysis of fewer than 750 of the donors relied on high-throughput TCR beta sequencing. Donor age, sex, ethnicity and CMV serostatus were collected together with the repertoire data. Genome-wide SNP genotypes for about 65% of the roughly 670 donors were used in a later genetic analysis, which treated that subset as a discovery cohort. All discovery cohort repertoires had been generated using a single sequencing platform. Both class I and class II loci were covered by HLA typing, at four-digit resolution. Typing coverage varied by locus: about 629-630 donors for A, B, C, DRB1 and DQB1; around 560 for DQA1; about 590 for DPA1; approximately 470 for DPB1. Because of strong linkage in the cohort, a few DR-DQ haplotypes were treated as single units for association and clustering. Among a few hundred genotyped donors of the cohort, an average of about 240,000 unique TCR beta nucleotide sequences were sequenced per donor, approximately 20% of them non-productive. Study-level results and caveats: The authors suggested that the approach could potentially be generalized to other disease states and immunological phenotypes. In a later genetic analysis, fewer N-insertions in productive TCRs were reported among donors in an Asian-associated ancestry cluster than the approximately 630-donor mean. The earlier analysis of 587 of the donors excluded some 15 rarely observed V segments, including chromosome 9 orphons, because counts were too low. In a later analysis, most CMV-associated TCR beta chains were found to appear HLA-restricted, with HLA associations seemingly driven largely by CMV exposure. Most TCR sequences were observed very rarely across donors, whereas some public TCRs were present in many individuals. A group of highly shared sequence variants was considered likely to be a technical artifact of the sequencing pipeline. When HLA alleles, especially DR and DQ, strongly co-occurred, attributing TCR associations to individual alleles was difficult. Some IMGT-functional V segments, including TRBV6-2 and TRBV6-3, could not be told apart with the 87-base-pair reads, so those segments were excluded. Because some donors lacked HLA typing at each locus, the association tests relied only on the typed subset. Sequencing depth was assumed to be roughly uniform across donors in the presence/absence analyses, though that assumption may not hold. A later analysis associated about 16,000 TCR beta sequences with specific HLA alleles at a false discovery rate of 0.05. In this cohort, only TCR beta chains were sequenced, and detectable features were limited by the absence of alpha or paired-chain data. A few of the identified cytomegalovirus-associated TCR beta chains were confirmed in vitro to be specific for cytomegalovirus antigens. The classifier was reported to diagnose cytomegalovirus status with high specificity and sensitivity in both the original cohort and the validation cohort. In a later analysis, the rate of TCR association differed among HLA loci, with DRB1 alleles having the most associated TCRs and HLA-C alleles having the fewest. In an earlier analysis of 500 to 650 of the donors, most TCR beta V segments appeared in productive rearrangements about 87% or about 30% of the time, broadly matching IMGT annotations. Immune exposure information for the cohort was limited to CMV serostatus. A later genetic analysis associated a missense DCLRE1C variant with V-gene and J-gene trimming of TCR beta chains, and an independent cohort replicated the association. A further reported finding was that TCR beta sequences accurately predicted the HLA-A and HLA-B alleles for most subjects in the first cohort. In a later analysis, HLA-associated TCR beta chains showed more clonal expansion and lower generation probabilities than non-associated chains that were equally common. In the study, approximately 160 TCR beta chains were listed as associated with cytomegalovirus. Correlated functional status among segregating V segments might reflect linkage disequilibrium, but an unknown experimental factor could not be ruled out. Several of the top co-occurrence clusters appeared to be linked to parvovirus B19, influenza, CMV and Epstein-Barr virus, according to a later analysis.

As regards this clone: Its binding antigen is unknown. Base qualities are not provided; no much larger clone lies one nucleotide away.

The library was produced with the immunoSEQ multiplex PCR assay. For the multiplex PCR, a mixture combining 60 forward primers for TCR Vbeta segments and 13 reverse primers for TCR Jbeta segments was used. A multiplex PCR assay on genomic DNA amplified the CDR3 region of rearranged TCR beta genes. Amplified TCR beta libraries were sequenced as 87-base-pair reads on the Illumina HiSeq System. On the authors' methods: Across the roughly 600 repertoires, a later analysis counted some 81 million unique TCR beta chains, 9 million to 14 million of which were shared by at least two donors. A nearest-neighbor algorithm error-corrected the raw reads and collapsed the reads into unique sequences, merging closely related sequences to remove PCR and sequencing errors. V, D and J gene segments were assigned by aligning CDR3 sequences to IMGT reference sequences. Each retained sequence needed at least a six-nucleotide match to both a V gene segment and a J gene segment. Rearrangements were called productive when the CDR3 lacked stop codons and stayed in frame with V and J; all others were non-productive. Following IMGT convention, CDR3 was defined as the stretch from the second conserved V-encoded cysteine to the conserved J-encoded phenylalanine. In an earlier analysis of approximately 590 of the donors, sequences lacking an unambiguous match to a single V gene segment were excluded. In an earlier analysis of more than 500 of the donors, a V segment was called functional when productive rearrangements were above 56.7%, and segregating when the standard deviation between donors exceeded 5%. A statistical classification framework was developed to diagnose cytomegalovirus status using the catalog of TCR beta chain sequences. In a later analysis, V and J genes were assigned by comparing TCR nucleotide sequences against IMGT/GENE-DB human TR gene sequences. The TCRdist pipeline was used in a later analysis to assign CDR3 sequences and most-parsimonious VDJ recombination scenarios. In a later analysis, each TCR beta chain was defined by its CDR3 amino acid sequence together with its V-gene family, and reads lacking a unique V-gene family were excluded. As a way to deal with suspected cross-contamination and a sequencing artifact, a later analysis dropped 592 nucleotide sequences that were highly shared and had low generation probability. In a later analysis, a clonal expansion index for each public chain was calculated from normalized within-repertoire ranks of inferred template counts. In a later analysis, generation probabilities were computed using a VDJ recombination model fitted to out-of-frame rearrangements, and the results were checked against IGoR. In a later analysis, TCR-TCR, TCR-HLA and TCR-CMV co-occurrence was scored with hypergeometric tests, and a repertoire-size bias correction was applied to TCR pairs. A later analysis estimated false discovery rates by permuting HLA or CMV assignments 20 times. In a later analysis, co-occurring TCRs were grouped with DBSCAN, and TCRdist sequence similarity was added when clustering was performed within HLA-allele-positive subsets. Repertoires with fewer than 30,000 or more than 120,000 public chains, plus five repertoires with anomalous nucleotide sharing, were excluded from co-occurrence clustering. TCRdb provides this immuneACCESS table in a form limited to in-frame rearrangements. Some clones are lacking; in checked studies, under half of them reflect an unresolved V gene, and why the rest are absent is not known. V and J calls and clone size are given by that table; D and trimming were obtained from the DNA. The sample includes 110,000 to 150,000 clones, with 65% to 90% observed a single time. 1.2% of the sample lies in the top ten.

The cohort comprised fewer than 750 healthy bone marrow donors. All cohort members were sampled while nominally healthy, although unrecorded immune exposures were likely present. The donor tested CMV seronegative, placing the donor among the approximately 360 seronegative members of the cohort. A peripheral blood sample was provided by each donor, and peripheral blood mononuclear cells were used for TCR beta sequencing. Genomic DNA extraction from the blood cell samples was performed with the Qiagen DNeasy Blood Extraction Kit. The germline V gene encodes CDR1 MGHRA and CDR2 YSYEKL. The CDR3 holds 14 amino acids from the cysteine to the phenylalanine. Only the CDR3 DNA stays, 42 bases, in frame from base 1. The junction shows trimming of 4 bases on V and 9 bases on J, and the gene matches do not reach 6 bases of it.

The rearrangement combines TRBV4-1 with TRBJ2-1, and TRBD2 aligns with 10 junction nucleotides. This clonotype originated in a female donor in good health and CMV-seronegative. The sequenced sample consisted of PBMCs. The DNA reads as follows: TGCGCCAGCAGCCTCCCTAGCGGGAGAGCTGAGCAGTTCTTC. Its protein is CASSLPSGRAEQFF.